Following are 8 T cell receptor beta chains from one sample sequenced in a study of OX40 agonist ivuxolimab in advanced cancers. Using immunoSEQ multiplex PCR, the repertoire was profiled, and TCRdb retains in-frame clones only, with some absent. This sample carries tens of thousands of clones, about four fifths of them seen once, and the ten largest clones take 0.55% to 0.65%. Sample: CD4+ or CD8+ T cells sorted from blood, taken in a trial of the OX40 agonist ivuxolimab. These receptor sequences come from an adult with an advanced solid tumor such as melanoma, head and neck, liver or kidney cancer.

The rearrangement uses TRBV5-4 and TRBJ2-1; 7 bases match TRBD1. Germline loops: CDR1 SGHNT, CDR2 YYREEE (reference sequence). J gave up 1 base and V 3 bases, and 7 bases lay outside the gene matches. The CDR3 is 16 residues long. This CDR3 is CASSSVDRDSYNEQFF. In DNA, the CDR3 is TGTGCCAGCAGCTCAGTTGACAGGGATTCCTACAATGAGCAGTTCTTC.

In the case of this clone: Other DNA variants within this sample encode the same CDR3. For the CDR3, the DNA is TGTGCCAGCAGCCCTAATGTGGGGTTCTCCTACGAGCAGTACTTC. As protein: CASSPNVGFSYEQYF. The chain uses TRBV7-2 and TRBJ2-7; D ambiguous. There are 15 residues in the CDR3. Trimming stripped 5 bases from V and 0 bases from J, with 14 bases between. The germline V gene encodes CDR1 SGHTA and CDR2 FQGNSA.

The chain links TRBV27 to TRBJ1-1; D unclear. Germline lookup yields CDR1 MNHEY and CDR2 SMNVEV (reference sequence). The CDR3 runs to 12 residues. The V end was cut by 7 bases, the J end by 0 bases, with 6 bases between. The CDR3, as DNA: TGTGCCAGCAAGAGCATGAACACTGAAGCTTTCTTT. Encoded protein: CASKSMNTEAFF.

The chain employs TRBV5-1 and TRBJ1-1, with D possibly TRBD1 on 5 matching bases. Germline V gene lookup returns CDR1 SGHRS and CDR2 YFSETQ. The CDR3 totals 14 residues. V lost 0 bases and J 6 bases, leaving 12 bases between the germline ends. CDR3 in DNA: TGCGCCAGCAGCTTGGTGGGCAGGGCCCCTGAAGCTTTCTTT. Translating gives CASSLVGRAPEAFF.

The chain employs TRBV5-4 and TRBJ2-5; the match to TRBD2 covers 7 bases. Germline V gene lookup returns CDR1 SGHNT and CDR2 YYREEE (reference sequence). V was clipped by 3 bases and J by 5 bases; unmatched bases: 16. The CDR3 consists of 17 residues. The chain's CDR3 is CASSSPLGGRREETQYF. The CDR3 nucleotides are TGTGCCAGCAGCTCACCGTTGGGCGGGAGAAGGGAGGAGACCCAGTACTTC.

V usage is TRBV23-1 and J usage is TRBJ1-5; D not certain. TRBV23-1 is an open reading frame, and its role is uncertain. The CDR3 has 16 amino acids. Trimming removed 6 bases from V and 1 base from J, with 16 bases in between. This CDR3 is CASRPPVEWSNQPQHF. The CDR3 nucleotides are TGCGCCAGCAGACCGCCTGTGGAATGGAGCAATCAGCCCCAGCATTTT.

This rearrangement joins TRBV4-1 to TRBJ1-6, with D unresolved. CDR1 is MGHRA and CDR2 is YSYEKL in the germline V gene. V dropped 1 base and J dropped 5 bases, with 12 bases sitting between them. CDR3 length: 16 residues. The CDR3 DNA follows: TGCGCCAGCAGCCAAGTATCTGGTTCCCATAATTCACCCCTCCACTTT. Amino acid sequence: CASSQVSGSHNSPLHF.

This clone was counted between two and nine times. V usage is TRBV10-3 and J usage is TRBJ2-4; 12 bases line up with TRBD2. The V gene end was trimmed by 10 bases and the J gene end by 5 bases; junction bases not matched to a gene: 3. This CDR3 region has 13 residues. Germline V gene data show CDR1 as ENHRY and CDR2 as SYGVKD. The CDR3 here is CATRLAGENIQYF. The CDR3 DNA reads as TGTGCCACTCGACTAGCGGGAGAAAACATTCAGTACTTC.